Listed below are T cell receptor beta chains from one sample, sequenced in a study of OX40 agonist ivuxolimab in advanced cancers. The method was immunoSEQ multiplex PCR; TCRdb's version includes in-frame clones alone and lacks a portion of them. The sample lists about 45,000 clones, 84% seen once, with about 15% in the top ten. Sequences were derived from CD4+ or CD8+ T cells sorted from blood, sampled in a trial of the OX40 agonist ivuxolimab. The receptors stem from an adult with an advanced solid tumor such as melanoma, head and neck, liver or kidney cancer. CDR3s include the opening cysteine and the closing phenylalanine or tryptophan. D genes are given only for firm matches. Clone size, where shown, is once, few, many, or a class for clones that have expanded.

clone size: .
D gene: .
J gene: TRBJ1-1
V gene: TRBV6-5
CDR3 protein: CASSYGGSSMNTEAFF
CDR3 DNA: TGTGCCAGCAGTTACGGGGGCAGCAGCATGAACACTGAAGCTTTCTTT

clone size: .
D gene: .
J gene: TRBJ1-1
V gene: TRBV18
CDR3 protein: CASSTGGATEAFF
CDR3 DNA: TGTGCCAGCTCAACTGGAGGGGCCACTGAAGCTTTCTTT

clone size: .
D gene: .
J gene: TRBJ2-7
V gene: TRBV5-1
CDR3 protein: CASSLIQGYEQYF
CDR3 DNA: TGCGCCAGCAGCTTGATACAGGGCTACGAGCAGTACTTC

clone size: .
D gene: .
J gene: TRBJ2-7
V gene: TRBV28
CDR3 protein: CASSLYEGSSYEQYF
CDR3 DNA: TGTGCCAGCAGTTTATACGAGGGGTCCTCCTACGAGCAGTACTTC

clone size: few
D gene: .
J gene: TRBJ1-1
V gene: TRBV28
CDR3 protein: CASTPPTGTNTEAFF
CDR3 DNA: TGTGCCAGCACCCCACCGACCGGAACGAACACTGAAGCTTTCTTT

clone size: .
D gene: .
J gene: TRBJ1-3
V gene: TRBV9
CDR3 protein: CASSQAANPGNTIYF
CDR3 DNA: TGTGCCAGCAGCCAGGCAGCAAACCCTGGAAACACCATATATTTT

clone size: .
D gene: TRBD1
J gene: TRBJ1-1
V gene: TRBV4-1
CDR3 protein: CASSQPRTGGNTEAFF
CDR3 DNA: TGCGCCAGCAGCCAACCCCGGACAGGGGGGAACACTGAAGCTTTCTTT

clone size: .
D gene: .
J gene: TRBJ1-1
V gene: TRBV6-4
CDR3 protein: CASSDGRATEAFF
CDR3 DNA: TGTGCCAGCAGTGACGGCAGGGCCACTGAAGCTTTCTTT

clone size: .
D gene: .
J gene: TRBJ1-5
V gene: TRBV19
CDR3 protein: CASSIDLGRYNQPQHF
CDR3 DNA: TGTGCCAGTAGTATAGATCTAGGGCGGTACAATCAGCCCCAGCATTTT

clone size: .
D gene: .
J gene: TRBJ2-2
V gene: TRBV9
CDR3 protein: CASSVARGLNTGELFF
CDR3 DNA: TGTGCCAGCAGCGTAGCTCGGGGGTTGAACACCGGGGAGCTGTTTTTT

clone size: .
D gene: .
J gene: TRBJ2-3
V gene: TRBV7-6
CDR3 protein: CASSLGLADTDTQYF
CDR3 DNA: TGTGCCAGCAGCTTAGGGTTAGCGGACACAGATACGCAGTATTTT

clone size: .
D gene: .
J gene: TRBJ2-1
V gene: TRBV7-9
CDR3 protein: CASSLVGGYYNEQFF
CDR3 DNA: TGTGCCAGCAGCTTAGTAGGGGGGTACTACAATGAGCAGTTCTTC

clone size: once
D gene: .
J gene: TRBJ1-1
V gene: TRBV19
CDR3 protein: CASSISRNTEAFF
CDR3 DNA: TGTGCCAGTAGTATTTCCCGGAACACTGAAGCTTTCTTT

clone size: .
D gene: .
J gene: TRBJ2-7
V gene: TRBV27
CDR3 protein: CASSFGRGYEQYF
CDR3 DNA: TGTGCCAGCAGTTTCGGCAGGGGCTACGAGCAGTACTTC

clone size: .
D gene: .
J gene: TRBJ1-1
V gene: TRBV13
CDR3 protein: CASRTEFQGVGTEAFF
CDR3 DNA: TGTGCCAGCAGGACCGAATTTCAGGGTGTCGGCACTGAAGCTTTCTTT

clone size: .
D gene: .
J gene: TRBJ2-3
V gene: TRBV2
CDR3 protein: CASSGAIDTQYF
CDR3 DNA: TGTGCCAGCTCTGGGGCCATAGATACGCAGTATTTT

clone size: .
D gene: TRBD1
J gene: TRBJ2-5
V gene: TRBV28
CDR3 protein: CASSINRDSYTETQYF
CDR3 DNA: TGTGCCAGCAGTATTAACCGGGACAGTTACACAGAGACCCAGTACTTC

clone size: few
D gene: .
J gene: TRBJ1-2
V gene: TRBV7-2
CDR3 protein: CASSLAGWTVADGYTF
CDR3 DNA: TGTGCCAGCAGCTTAGCTGGTTGGACAGTAGCGGACGGCTACACCTTC

clone size: .
D gene: .
J gene: TRBJ1-1
V gene: TRBV5-4
CDR3 protein: CASSLYYPNTEAFF
CDR3 DNA: TGTGCCAGCAGCTTGTATTATCCGAACACTGAAGCTTTCTTT

clone size: once
D gene: .
J gene: TRBJ1-1
V gene: TRBV11-2
CDR3 protein: CASSLPGHPNTEAFF
CDR3 DNA: TGTGCCAGCAGCTTACCCGGACATCCGAACACTGAAGCTTTCTTT